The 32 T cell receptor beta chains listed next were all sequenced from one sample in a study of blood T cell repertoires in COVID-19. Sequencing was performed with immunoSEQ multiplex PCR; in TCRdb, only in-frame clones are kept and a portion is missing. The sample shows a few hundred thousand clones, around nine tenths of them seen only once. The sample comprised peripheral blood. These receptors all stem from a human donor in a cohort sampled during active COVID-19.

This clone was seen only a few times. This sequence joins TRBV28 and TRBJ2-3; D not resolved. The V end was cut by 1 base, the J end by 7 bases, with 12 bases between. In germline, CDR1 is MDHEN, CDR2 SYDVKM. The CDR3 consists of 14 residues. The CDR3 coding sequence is TGTGCCAGCAGTTTATCCAGGATCGCGAATACGCAGTATTTT. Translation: CASSLSRIANTQYF.

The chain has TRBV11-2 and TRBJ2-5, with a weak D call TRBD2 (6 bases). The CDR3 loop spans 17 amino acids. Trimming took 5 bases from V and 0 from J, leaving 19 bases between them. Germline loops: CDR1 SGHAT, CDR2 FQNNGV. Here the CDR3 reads CASSPYPGGMYQETQYF. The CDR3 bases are TGTGCCAGCAGCCCGTACCCCGGCGGGATGTACCAAGAGACCCAGTACTTC.

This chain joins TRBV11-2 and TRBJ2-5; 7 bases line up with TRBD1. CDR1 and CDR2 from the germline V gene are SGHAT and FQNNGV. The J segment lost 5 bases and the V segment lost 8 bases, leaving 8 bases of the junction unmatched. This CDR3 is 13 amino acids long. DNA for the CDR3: TGTGCCAGCGGTTTCAACAGGGGTGAGACCCAGTACTTC. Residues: CASGFNRGETQYF.

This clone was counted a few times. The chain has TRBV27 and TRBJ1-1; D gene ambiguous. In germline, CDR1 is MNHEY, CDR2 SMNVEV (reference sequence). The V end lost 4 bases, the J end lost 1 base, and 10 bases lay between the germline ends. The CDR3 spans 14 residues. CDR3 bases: TGTGCCAGCAGTTCCGAGGGCCCGAACACTGAAGCTTTCTTT. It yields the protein CASSSEGPNTEAFF.

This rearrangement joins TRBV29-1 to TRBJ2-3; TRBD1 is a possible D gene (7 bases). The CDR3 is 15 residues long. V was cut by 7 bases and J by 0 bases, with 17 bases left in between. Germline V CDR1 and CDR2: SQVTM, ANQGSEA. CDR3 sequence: CSALGAGGSTDTQYF. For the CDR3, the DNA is TGCAGCGCCTTGGGGGCAGGGGGGAGCACAGATACGCAGTATTTT.

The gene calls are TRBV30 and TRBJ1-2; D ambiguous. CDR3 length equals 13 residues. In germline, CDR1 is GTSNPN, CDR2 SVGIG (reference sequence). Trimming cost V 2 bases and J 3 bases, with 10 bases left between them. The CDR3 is CAWSWARDYGYTF. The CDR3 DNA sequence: TGTGCCTGGAGTTGGGCGCGGGACTATGGCTACACCTTC.

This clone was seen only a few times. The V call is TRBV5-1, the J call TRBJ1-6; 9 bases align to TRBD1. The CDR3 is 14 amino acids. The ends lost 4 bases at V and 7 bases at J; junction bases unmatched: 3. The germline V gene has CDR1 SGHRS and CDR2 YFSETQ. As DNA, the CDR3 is TGCGCCAGCAGCGCCGGGACAGGGAATTCACCCCTCCACTTT. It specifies CASSAGTGNSPLHF.

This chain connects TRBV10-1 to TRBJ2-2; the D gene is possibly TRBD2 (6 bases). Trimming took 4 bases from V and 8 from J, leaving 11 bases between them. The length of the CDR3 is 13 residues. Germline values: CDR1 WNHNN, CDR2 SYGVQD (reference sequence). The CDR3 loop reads CASSVNAGGELFF. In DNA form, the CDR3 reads TGCGCCAGCAGTGTTAACGCGGGGGGGGAGCTGTTTTTT.

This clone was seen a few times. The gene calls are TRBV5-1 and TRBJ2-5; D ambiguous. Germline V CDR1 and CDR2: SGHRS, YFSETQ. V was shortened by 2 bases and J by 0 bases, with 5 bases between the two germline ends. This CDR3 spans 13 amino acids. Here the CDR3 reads CASSFPNQETQYF. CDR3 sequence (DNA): TGCGCCAGCAGCTTCCCCAACCAAGAGACCCAGTACTTC.

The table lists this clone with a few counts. In nucleotides, the CDR3 is TGTGCCAGCAGCTTAGATCGGGGGAACGAGCAGTACTTC. Encoded protein: CASSLDRGNEQYF. This chain uses TRBV11-2 with TRBJ2-7; D is perhaps TRBD2 (6 bases). CDR1 SGHAT and CDR2 FQNNGV come from the germline V gene. Trimming took 0 bases from V and 5 from J, leaving 8 bases between them. The CDR3 sequence is 13 residues long.

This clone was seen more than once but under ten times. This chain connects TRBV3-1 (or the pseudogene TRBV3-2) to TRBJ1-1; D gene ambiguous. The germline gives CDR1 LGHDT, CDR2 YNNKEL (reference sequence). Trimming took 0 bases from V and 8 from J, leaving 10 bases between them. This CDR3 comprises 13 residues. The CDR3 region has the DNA TGTGCCAGCAGCCAAGATTTTGGTCGGGAAGCTTTCTTT. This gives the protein CASSQDFGREAFF.

This CDR3 is CASSLSGSTPGGYTF. CDR3 nucleotides: TGTGCCAGCAGTTTATCCGGGAGCACCCCTGGGGGCTACACCTTC. The J gene is TRBJ1-2, the V gene TRBV27; D is undetermined. This CDR3 contains 15 residues. The V end was cut by 0 bases, the J end by 8 bases, with 16 bases between. Per germline, CDR1 MNHEY and CDR2 SMNVEV (reference sequence).

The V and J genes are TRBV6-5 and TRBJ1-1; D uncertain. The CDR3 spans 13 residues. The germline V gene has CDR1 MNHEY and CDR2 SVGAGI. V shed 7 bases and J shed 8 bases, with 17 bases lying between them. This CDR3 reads CASTRGRGSEAFF. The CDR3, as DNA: TGTGCCAGCACTCGCGGCCGCGGTTCCGAAGCTTTCTTT.

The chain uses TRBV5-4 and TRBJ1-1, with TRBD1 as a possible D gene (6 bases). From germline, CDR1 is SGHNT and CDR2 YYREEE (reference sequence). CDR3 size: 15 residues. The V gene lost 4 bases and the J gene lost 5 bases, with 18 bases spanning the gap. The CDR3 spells CASSVPDRGRTEAFF. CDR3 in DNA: TGTGCCAGCAGCGTCCCGGACAGAGGGAGAACTGAAGCTTTCTTT. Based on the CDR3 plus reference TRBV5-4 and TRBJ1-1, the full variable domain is ETGVTQSPTHLIKTRGQQVTLRCSSQSGHNTVSWYQQALGQGPQFIFQYYREEENGRGNFPPRFSGLQFPNYSSELNVNALELDDSALYLCASSVPDRGRTEAFFGQGTRLTVV.

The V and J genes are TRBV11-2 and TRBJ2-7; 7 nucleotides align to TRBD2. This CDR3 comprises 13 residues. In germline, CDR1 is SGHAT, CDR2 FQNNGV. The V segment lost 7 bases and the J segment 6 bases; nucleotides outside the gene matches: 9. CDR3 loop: CASKRLALREQYF. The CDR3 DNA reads TGTGCCAGCAAACGACTAGCCCTCCGCGAGCAGTACTTC.

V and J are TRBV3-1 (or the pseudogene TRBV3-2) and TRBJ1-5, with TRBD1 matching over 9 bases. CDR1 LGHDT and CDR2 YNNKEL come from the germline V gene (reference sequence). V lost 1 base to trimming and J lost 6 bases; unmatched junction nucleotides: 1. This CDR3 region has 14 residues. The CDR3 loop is CASSQGQGGQPQHF. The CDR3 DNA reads TGTGCCAGCAGCCAAGGACAGGGGGGTCAGCCCCAGCATTTT.

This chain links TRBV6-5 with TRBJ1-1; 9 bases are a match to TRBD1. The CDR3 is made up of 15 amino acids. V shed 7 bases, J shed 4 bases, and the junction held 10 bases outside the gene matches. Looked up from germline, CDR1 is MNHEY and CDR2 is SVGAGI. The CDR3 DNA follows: TGTGCCAGCACCCGACAGGGGGGTGAGAGCACTGAAGCTTTCTTT. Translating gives CASTRQGGESTEAFF.

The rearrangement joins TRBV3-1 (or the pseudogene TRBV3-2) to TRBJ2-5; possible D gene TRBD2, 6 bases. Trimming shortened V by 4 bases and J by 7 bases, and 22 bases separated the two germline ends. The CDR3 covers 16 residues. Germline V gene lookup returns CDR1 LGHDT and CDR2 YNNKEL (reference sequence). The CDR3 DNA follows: TGTGCCAGCAGCCCCCCATTAGCGGAGAGAGGAGGGACCCAGTACTTC. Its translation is CASSPPLAERGGTQYF.

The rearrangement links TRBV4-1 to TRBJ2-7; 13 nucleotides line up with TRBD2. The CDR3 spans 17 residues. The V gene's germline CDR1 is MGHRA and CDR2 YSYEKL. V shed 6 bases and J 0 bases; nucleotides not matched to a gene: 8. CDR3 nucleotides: TGCGCCAGCAGGGGGACCCGGACTAGCGGGGGCTCCTACGAGCAGTACTTC. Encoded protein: CASRGTRTSGGSYEQYF.

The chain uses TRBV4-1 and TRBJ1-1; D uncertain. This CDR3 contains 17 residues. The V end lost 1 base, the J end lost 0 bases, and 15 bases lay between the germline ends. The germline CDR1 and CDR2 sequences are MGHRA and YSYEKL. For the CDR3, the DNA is TGCGCCAGCAGCCAAGCCCCCGGGGAGGCAATGAACACTGAAGCTTTCTTT. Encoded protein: CASSQAPGEAMNTEAFF.

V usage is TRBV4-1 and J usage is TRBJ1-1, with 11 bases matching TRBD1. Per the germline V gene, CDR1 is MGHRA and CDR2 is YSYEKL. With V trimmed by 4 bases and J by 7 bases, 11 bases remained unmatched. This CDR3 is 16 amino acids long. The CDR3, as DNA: TGCGCCAGCAGCCCTACAGGGACAGGGGGTGTGGGTGAAGCTTTCTTT. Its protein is CASSPTGTGGVGEAFF.

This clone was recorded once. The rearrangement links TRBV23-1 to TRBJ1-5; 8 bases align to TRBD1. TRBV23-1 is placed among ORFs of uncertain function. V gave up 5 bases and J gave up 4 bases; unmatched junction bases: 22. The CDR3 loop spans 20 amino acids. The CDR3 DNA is TGCGCCAGCAGTAATAACCGGGGACAGGATCGTATACCGTGGAATCAGCCCCAGCATTTT. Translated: CASSNNRGQDRIPWNQPQHF.

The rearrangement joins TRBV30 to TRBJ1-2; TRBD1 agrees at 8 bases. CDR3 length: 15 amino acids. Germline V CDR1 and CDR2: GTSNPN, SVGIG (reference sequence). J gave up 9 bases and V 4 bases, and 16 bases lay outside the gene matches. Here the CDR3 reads CAWMAGDRNFGSYTF. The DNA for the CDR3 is TGTGCCTGGATGGCCGGGGACAGGAACTTTGGCAGCTACACCTTC.

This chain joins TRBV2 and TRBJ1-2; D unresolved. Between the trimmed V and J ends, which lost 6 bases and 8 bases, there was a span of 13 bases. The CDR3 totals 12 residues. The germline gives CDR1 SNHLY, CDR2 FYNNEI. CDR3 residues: CASRPTSIGYTF. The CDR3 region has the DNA TGTGCCAGCAGACCCACTAGCATCGGCTACACCTTC.

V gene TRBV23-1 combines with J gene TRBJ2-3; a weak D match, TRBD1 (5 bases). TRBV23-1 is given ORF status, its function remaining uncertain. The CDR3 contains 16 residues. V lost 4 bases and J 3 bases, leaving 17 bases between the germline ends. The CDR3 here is CASSLRRGRGTDTQYF. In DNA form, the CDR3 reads TGCGCCAGCAGTCTTCGAAGGGGAAGAGGTACAGATACGCAGTATTTT.

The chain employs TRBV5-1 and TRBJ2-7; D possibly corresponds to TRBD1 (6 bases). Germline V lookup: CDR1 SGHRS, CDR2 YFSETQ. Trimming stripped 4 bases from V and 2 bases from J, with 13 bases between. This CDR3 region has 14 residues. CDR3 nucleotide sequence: TGCGCCAGCAGCAGCCGGGACATAGCCTACGAGCAGTACTTC. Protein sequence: CASSSRDIAYEQYF.

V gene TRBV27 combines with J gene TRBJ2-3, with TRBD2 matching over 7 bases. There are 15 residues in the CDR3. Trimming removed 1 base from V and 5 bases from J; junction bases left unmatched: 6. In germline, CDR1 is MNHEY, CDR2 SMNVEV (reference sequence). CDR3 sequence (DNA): TGTGCCAGCAGTTTATTAGGACTAGGAGGAGATACGCAGTATTTT. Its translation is CASSLLGLGGDTQYF.

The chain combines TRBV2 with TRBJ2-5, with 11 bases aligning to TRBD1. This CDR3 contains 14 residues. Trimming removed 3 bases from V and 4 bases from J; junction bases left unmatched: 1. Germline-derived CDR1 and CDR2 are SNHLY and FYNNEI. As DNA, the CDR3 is TGTGCCAGCAGTGAGGACAGGGGGCGAGAGACCCAGTACTTC. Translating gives CASSEDRGRETQYF.

CDR3 DNA sequence: TGTGCCAGCAGCACGGCTAGTGGTGAGCAGTTCTTC. Translation gives CASSTASGEQFF. V and J are TRBV27 and TRBJ2-1; D gene ambiguous. The V and J ends lost 6 bases and 9 bases respectively, with 12 bases between them. Germline values: CDR1 MNHEY, CDR2 SMNVEV (reference sequence). The CDR3 runs to 12 residues.

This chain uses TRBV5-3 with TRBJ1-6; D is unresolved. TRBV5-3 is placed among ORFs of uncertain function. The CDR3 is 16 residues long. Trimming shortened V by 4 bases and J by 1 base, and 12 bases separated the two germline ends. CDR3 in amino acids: CARSLSGRSYNSPLHF. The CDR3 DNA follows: TGTGCCAGAAGCCTCTCGGGGAGGTCCTATAATTCACCCCTCCACTTT.

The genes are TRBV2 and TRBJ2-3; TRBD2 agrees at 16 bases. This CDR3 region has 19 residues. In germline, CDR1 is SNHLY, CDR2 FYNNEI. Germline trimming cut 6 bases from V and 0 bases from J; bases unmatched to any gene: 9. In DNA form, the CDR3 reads TGTGCCAGCAGCGGGACTAGCGGGAGGGGTACATGGAGCACAGATACGCAGTATTTT. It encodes CASSGTSGRGTWSTDTQYF.

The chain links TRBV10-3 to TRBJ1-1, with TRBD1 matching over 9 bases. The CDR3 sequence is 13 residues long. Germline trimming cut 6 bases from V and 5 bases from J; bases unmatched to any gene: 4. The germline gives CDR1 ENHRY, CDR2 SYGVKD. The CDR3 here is CAIRTGGGTEAFF. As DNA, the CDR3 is TGTGCCATCAGAACAGGGGGCGGAACTGAAGCTTTCTTT.